This TCR beta chain was sequenced for a study of T-cell reconstitution after alpha-beta-depleted transplantation in children. General study results and limits: Several hundred graft clones that had expanded were reportedly the source of alpha-beta T cells about two months after transplant. Among T cells one year after transplant, newly produced cells accounted for most counts and diversity. High day-60 TCRbeta diversity in some patients came from surviving recipient T cells and thymic progenitors.

This CDR3 contains 15 residues. CDR1 and CDR2 (germline): SGHVS, FQNEAQ. The V and J ends lost 0 bases and 0 bases respectively, with 7 bases between them. This clonotype was seen only a few times. Antigen specificity is unknown. TCRbeta library construction was performed incorporating unique molecular identifiers. TCRdb independently ran MiXCR on the PCR reads; one entry per CDR3 protein. This table has 700,000 to 950,000 distinct CDR3 sequences, under 20% appearing once. This receptor was identified in a male patient younger than 18 who had a stem cell transplant for acute lymphoblastic leukemia, so the T cells may come from the graft donor. The material sequenced was PBMCs, mostly from graft donor cells, taken 360 days after TCRalphabeta/CD19-depleted stem cell transplant. The V and J genes are TRBV7-8 and TRBJ2-3; D is undetermined. The CDR3 protein is CASSLATTSTDTQYF. The CDR3 coding sequence is TGTGCCAGCAGCTTAGCGACAACCAGCACAGATACGCAGTATTTT.